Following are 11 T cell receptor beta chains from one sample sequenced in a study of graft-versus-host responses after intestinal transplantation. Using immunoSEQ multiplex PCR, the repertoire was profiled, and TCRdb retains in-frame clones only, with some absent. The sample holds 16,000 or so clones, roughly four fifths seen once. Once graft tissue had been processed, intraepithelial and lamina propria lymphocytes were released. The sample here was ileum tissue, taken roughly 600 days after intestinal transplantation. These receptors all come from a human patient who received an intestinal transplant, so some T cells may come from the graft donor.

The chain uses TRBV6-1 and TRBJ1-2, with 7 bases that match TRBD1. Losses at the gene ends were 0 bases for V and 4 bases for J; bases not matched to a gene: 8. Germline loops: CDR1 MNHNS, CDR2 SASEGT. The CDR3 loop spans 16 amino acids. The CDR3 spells CASSEATTGIGYGYTF. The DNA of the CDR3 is TGTGCCAGCAGTGAAGCCACGACAGGGATTGGCTATGGCTACACCTTC.

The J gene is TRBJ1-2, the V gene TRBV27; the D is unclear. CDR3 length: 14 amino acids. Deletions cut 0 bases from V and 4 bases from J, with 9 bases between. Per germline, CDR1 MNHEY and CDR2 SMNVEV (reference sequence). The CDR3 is CASSLSRPRYGYTF. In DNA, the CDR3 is TGTGCCAGCAGTTTATCCCGGCCCCGCTATGGCTACACCTTC.

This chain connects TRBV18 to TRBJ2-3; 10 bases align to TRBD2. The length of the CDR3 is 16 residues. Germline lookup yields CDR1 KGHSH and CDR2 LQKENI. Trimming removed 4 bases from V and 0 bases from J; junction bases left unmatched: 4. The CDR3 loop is CASSHGLAVSTDTQYF. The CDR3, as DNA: TGTGCCAGCTCACACGGACTAGCGGTCAGCACAGATACGCAGTATTTT.

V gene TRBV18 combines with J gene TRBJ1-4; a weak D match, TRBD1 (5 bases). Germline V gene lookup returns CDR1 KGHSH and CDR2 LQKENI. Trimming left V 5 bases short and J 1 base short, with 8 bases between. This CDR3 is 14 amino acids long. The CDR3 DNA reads TGTGCCAGCTCAGAAGGGGTAACTAATGAAAAACTGTTTTTT. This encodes CASSEGVTNEKLFF.

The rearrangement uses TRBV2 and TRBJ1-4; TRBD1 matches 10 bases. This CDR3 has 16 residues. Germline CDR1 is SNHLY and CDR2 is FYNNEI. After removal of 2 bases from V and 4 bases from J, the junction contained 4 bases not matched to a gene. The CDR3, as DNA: TGTGCCAGCAGTGAATCGGGACAGGGGTATAATGAAAAACTGTTTTTT. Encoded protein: CASSESGQGYNEKLFF.

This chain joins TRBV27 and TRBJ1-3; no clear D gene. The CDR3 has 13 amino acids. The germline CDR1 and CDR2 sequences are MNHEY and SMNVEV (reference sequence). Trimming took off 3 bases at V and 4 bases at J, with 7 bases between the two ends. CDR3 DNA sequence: TGTGCCAGCAGTTTTAGTACGGGAAACACCATATATTTT. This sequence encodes CASSFSTGNTIYF.

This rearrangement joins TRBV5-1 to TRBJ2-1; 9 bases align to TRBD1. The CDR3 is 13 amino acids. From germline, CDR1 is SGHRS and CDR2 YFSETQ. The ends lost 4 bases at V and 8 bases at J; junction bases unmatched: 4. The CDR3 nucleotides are TGCGCCAGCAGCGTGACAGGGGGTGATGAGCAGTTCTTC. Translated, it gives CASSVTGGDEQFF.

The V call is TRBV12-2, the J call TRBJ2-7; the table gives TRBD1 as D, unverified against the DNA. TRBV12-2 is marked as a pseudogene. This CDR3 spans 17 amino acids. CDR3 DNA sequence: TGTGCAAGTCGACCACAGACGGGACAACTGATAAGTGACGAGCAGTACTTC. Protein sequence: CASRPQTGQLISDEQYF.

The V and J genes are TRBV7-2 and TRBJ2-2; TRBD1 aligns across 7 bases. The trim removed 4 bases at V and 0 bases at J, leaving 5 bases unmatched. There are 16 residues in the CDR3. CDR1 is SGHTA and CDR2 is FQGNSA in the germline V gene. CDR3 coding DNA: TGTGCCAGCAGCTCCAGGACAGGCTCGAACACCGGGGAGCTGTTTTTT. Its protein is CASSSRTGSNTGELFF.

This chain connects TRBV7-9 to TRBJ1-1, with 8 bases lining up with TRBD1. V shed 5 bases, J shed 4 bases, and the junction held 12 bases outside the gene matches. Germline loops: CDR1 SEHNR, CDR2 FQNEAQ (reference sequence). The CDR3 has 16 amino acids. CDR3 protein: CASSDPSTGGSTEAFF. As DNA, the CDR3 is TGTGCCAGCAGCGACCCGAGTACAGGGGGAAGCACTGAAGCTTTCTTT.

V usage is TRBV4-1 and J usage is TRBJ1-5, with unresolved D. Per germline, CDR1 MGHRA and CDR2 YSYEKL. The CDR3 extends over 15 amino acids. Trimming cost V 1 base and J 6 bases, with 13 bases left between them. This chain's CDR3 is CASSQGFNLRQPQHF. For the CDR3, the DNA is TGCGCCAGCAGCCAAGGTTTTAACCTTCGTCAGCCCCAGCATTTT.